The present T cell receptor (beta chain) was sequenced within a study of blood T cells in healthy people across ages. General study results and limits: Donor CMV infection status was unknown, possibly confounding age-related changes in expanded clonotypes. In older individuals, TCR beta diversity per million T cells was lower, falling roughly linearly with age.

Every donor contributed around 10 milliliters of peripheral blood by blood draw. Isolated per sample were at least 6.5 million PBMCs. The authors ran a second PCR of about 7 to 11 cycles using a sample-barcoded 5' primer and a J-beta primer mix. TCRdb reprocessed the 5' RACE reads with MiXCR, giving one entry per CDR3 protein. In the table there are some 1.6 million distinct CDR3 sequences, roughly 32% of which are singletons. The sample holds a few counts of this clonotype. Its cognate antigen is unknown. The TCR was taken from a woman in her 30s in good health. The specimen sequenced was blood.

CDR3 in DNA: TGTGCCAGCAGCTTTGGGCTAGCGGGATACACCGGGGAGCTGTTTTTT. This translates into CASSFGLAGYTGELFF. The V and J genes are TRBV11-2 and TRBJ2-2; 9 bases are shared with TRBD2. Germline V gene lookup returns CDR1 SGHAT and CDR2 FQNNGV. This CDR3 is built from 16 residues. The junction had 5 bases not matched to a gene; V was cut back by 3 bases and J by 3 bases.